Included here is one T cell receptor beta chain sequence, with context. Its cognate antigen is unknown. Trimming at V came to 5 bases and at J to 9 bases, leaving 8 bases not matched to a gene. This CDR3 has 15 amino acids. Per the germline V gene, CDR1 is SEHNR and CDR2 is FQNEAQ (reference sequence). CD8 cells regarded as naive lacked CD45RO, were positively chosen for CCR7, and omitted terminally differentiated effector memory CD45RA+ cells. This specimen belongs to a study of shared clonotypes between healthy human individuals. Study context: Three CD4 naive, three CD4 memory, two CD8 naive and one CD8 memory plate were used per donor. Broader study findings: Few donors restricted represented genetic and exposure-history diversity.

Clones were sequenced by immunoSEQ multiplex PCR, and TCRdb holds only the in-frame ones, with some missing. The table has about 2,100,000 clones, roughly 91% seen once. Source material: naive CD8+ T cells from PBMCs. The TCR comes from a young man in good health. Some clones in this sample may be carry-over from other donors' samples. The V call is TRBV7-9, the J call TRBJ2-2, with 11 bases that match TRBD1. In DNA form, the CDR3 reads TGTGCCAGCAGCCCTCCGGGACAGGGGGGTAGGGAGCTGTTTTTT. The encoded protein is CASSPPGQGGRELFF. Complete variable domain (other parts from reference TRBV7-9 and TRBJ2-2): DTGVSQNPRHKITKRGQNVTFRCDPISEHNRLYWYRQTLGQGPEFLTYFQNEAQLEKSRLLSDRFSAERPKGSFSTLEIQRTEQGDSAMYLCASSPPGQGGRELFFGEGSRLTVL.